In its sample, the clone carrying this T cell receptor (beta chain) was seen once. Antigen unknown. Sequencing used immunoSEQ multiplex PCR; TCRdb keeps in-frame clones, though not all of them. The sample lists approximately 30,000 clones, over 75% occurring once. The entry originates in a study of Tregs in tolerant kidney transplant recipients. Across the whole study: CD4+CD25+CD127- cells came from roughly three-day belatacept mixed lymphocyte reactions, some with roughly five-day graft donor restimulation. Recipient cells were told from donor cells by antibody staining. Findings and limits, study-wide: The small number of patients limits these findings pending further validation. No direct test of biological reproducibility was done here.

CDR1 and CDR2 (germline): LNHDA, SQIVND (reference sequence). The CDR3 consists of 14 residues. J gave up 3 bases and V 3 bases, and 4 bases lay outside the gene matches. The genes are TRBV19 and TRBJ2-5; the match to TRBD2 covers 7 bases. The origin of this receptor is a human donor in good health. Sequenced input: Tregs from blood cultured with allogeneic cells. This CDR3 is CASSIWGGKETQYF. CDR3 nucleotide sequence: TGTGCCAGTAGTATCTGGGGGGGAAAAGAGACCCAGTACTTC. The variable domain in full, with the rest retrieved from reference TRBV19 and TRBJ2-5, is DGGITQSPKYLFRKEGQNVTLSCEQNLNHDAMYWYRQDPGQGLRLIYYSQIVNDFQKGDIAEGYSVSREKKESFPLTVTSAQKNPTAFYLCASSIWGGKETQYFGPGTRLLVL.